The rows below give T cell receptor beta chains drawn from one sample of a study of CD8 T cells in ankylosing spondylitis. Each CDR3 protein gets one entry after TCRdb re-called the 5' RACE reads with MiXCR. The table records 450,000 or so distinct CDR3 sequences, roughly 26% of them present only once. The sequenced sample was blood, either unsorted or a sorted T cell fraction (not recorded which). Every receptor here comes from a male donor with ankylosing spondylitis. The CDR3 runs from the conserved cysteine through the conserved F or W. A D gene is named only where the DNA matches it firmly. Expanded clones get a size class; other rows say once, few or many, or leave the size out.

TRBD2	.	TRBV5-1	TRBJ2-3	CASSLAGLAGNTDTQYF	TGCGCCAGCAGCTTGGCAGGACTAGCGGGCAACACAGATACGCAGTATTTT
TRBD2	.	TRBV5-1	TRBJ2-3	CASSYGLGDTQYF	TGCGCCAGCAGCTACGGACTAGGGGATACGCAGTATTTT
.	.	TRBV7-9	TRBJ2-1	CASSLALIDGEQFF	TGTGCCAGCAGCTTAGCGCTAATAGACGGTGAGCAGTTCTTC
.	few	TRBV20-1	TRBJ2-3	CSGADRTITDTQYF	TGCAGTGGGGCGGACAGGACTATCACAGATACGCAGTATTTT
.	.	TRBV12-3/TRBV12-4	TRBJ2-6	CASRTTGPSSGANVLTF	TGTGCCAGCAGGACGACAGGCCCAAGCTCTGGGGCCAACGTCCTGACTTTC
.	.	TRBV12-3/TRBV12-4	TRBJ2-1	CASSPGRGINEQFF	TGTGCCAGCAGCCCCGGGCGGGGCATCAATGAGCAGTTCTTC
TRBD1	few	TRBV24-1	TRBJ2-1	CATSRGGTYNEQFF	TGTGCCACAAGCCGAGGGGGCACCTACAATGAGCAGTTCTTC
TRBD1	.	TRBV20-1	TRBJ2-5	CSAILDREETQYF	TGCAGTGCTATCCTTGACAGGGAAGAGACCCAGTACTTC
.	.	TRBV6-5	TRBJ2-3	CASSYWDGSSWSDTQYF	TGTGCCAGCAGTTACTGGGATGGGTCCTCCTGGTCAGATACGCAGTATTTT
TRBD2	few	TRBV20-1	TRBJ2-6	CSAYPGTSGRGANVLTF	TGCAGTGCTTACCCCGGGACTAGCGGGCGTGGGGCCAACGTCCTGACTTTC
.	few	TRBV10-3	TRBJ2-6	CAIRAGTQAGANVLTF	TGTGCCATCAGGGCGGGAACCCAAGCTGGGGCCAACGTCCTGACTTTC
.	.	TRBV12-5	TRBJ1-5	CASGPDGSNQPQHF	TGTGCTAGTGGCCCAGATGGTAGCAATCAGCCCCAGCATTTT
.	few	TRBV7-2	TRBJ1-2	CASSPGGRDGYTF	TGTGCCAGCAGCCCCGGGGGGCGAGATGGCTACACCTTC
.	.	TRBV2	TRBJ2-7	CASTSVAPVYEQYF	TGTGCCAGCACTTCGGTGGCCCCAGTCTACGAGCAGTACTTC
.	.	TRBV29-1	TRBJ2-2	CSAGGSSTRELFF	TGCAGCGCAGGGGGGAGCAGTACCCGGGAGCTGTTTTTT
.	few	TRBV6-1	TRBJ2-7	CASSEETMKPYEQYF	TGTGCCAGCAGTGAAGAGACGATGAAACCCTACGAGCAGTACTTC